This TCR beta chain stems from a study of shared clonotypes between healthy human individuals (TCRdb year 2020). The study in broad terms: A couple of women and a few men aged 18 to 49 years were included in the cohort. Per donor, three plates each were used for CD4 naive and CD4 memory, two for CD8 naive, and one for CD8 memory. To estimate repertoire size and how much clonotype sharing occurs between individuals, the study deeply sequenced the blood TCR repertoires of 5 or 6 healthy adults. Different laboratories and diverse techniques were used to prepare libraries and sequence TCR repertoires, to increase sequencing depth and limit assay-specific biases. Leukapheresis yielded between about 0.8 and 8.9 billion PBMCs per donor. General conclusions and limits of the study: Even with the large sequencing depth, rarefaction of the sorted-subset datasets indicated that sequencing was incomplete. Larger estimated clonotype richness was generally found for naive subsets than for memory subsets. Across a handful of donors, around 5.4% of naive CD4, roughly 3.5% of naive CD8, around 2.1% of memory CD4, and roughly 0.41% of memory CD8 clonotypes were shared. Sampling was limited to blood, and TCR repertoires in tissue likely differ from TCR repertoires in blood. The small number of donors limited the genetic and exposure-history diversity represented. Compared with non-shared clonotypes, the clonotypes found in all four sorted-subset donors had higher generation probabilities. Pairwise subsampling indicated that sequencing depth was expected to affect the degree of clonotype sharing among donors.

About this clone itself: Its antigen is still unknown. Per-nucleotide qualities are absent, and no much larger clonotype sits a single base away. This sample also contains other DNA sequences that code for the same CDR3.

CD8 naive samples were CD45RO-negative cells positively selected for CCR7, giving a CD45RA+CCR7+ population that excluded TemRA cells. Healthy HIV-negative adults with no recently reported acute infections or vaccinations were included as donors. All donors were Caucasian adults living in Nashville, Tennessee, USA. After blood collection by leukapheresis, PBMCs were isolated using Ficoll-Histopaque density gradient centrifugation and then cryopreserved in the vapor phase of liquid nitrogen. Analytical flow cytometry was used to check the purity and quantity of every magnetically sorted T cell population. From each sorted fraction, genomic DNA was isolated and quantified by UV absorbance on a Nanodrop 2000c. Using the deep immunoSEQ assay, multiplex PCR amplified TCR CDR3 regions from genomic DNA. Extracted genomic DNA from each cell subset was distributed evenly across all wells of several immunoSEQ 96-well plates, and each plate was treated as a replicate. For sorted subsets, around 0.2 ug genomic DNA, equal to approximately 30,000 T cell genomes, was loaded into each replicate PCR. Purified libraries were measured with a Qubit 3.0 fluorometer, size-checked on a Bioanalyzer 2100, and measured again with the KAPA Library Quantification kit. Every immunoSEQ 96-well plate was sequenced on a separate single-read 150-cycle Illumina NextSeq 550 flow cell. The original methods were these. Because the immunoSEQ output held only junctional sequences and lacked quality scores, the filtering could not match the filtering applied to full-length reads. Sequences were annotated with PyIR, a Python wrapper for IgBLAST v1.9, and V/J genes and CDR3 were assigned using IMGT germline references. Reads with weak V/J assignments (E-value above 1e-6), missing CDR3, stop codons, out-of-frame junctions, or ambiguous translated residues were removed. V3J clonotypes were defined as sequences sharing an identical inferred V gene, J gene, and CDR3 amino acid sequence. To compute the percentage overlap between repertoires, the number of shared unique clonotypes was divided by the size of the smaller repertoire. Richness of each repertoire was evaluated using RTK rarefaction, the Chao1 estimator, and Recon v2.1 estimates of unobserved clonotypes. Generation probabilities for all TCRbeta clonotypes obtained by the gDNA method from several donors were computed using OLGA. TCRdb carries this immuneACCESS record with in-frame sequences only. Its versions omit some clonotypes, under half of them owing to an unresolved V gene in the studies checked, with the rest unexplained. Clone size and V and J calls were adopted from that table, with D and trimming inferred from the DNA. This sample is represented by hundreds of thousands of clones; roughly 96% of them were singletons. The ten largest clones take up roughly 0.23% of the sample.

The sequence was collected from a man aged 30 to 45 in good health. Sequencing was performed on naive CD8+ T cells sorted from blood. The cell subset or site label, read with the paper, signifies: CD45RA+CCR7+.

The CDR3 amino acid sequence is: CASSSGEGTDTQYF. The DNA sequence follows: TGCGCCAGCAGCTCCGGGGAGGGCACAGATACGCAGTATTTT. This receptor chain uses TRBV5-1 and TRBJ2-3; tentative D gene TRBD2, with 6 bases matching. V and J lose 3 bases and 1 base, and a span of 9 bases separates them. CDR1 is given as SGHRS and CDR2 as YFSETQ, both from the germline V gene. Counted from cysteine to phenylalanine, this CDR3 has 14 amino acids. The CDR3 DNA has 42 bases and is translated from base 1.